A single sample gave rise to the 21 T cell receptor beta chains below, sequenced in a study of T cell repertoires in ileal Crohn's disease. Libraries were prepared by immunoSEQ multiplex PCR; TCRdb keeps only in-frame clonotypes and omits some of them. The repertoire holds 6,500 to 8,500 clones, 72% seen once, with 9% in the top ten. Time point indicated: neoterminal ileum biopsy at postoperative endoscopy, about 6 months after surgery. The source material was ileal tissue. Receptor source: an adult with Crohn's disease.

The chain links TRBV6-1 to TRBJ1-1; TRBD1 is a possible D gene (5 bases). The CDR3 runs to 12 residues. Germline CDR1 and CDR2: MNHNS and SASEGT. V lost 5 bases and J lost 4, with 8 bases in between. CDR3 nucleotides: TGTGCCAGCAGTCAGACAGTCACTGAAGCTTTCTTT. It yields the protein CASSQTVTEAFF.

Comments on this clone: In the same sample, other DNA sequences code for this CDR3. The chain couples TRBV9 to TRBJ1-2; 9 bases match TRBD1. Germline values: CDR1 SGDLS, CDR2 YYNGEE. This CDR3 has 14 residues. After removal of 3 bases from V and 2 bases from J, the junction contained 2 bases not matched to a gene. CDR3 bases: TGTGCCAGCAGCGGCACAGGGGGCAACTATGGCTACACCTTC. Translated, it gives CASSGTGGNYGYTF.

This rearrangement joins TRBV1 to TRBJ2-3; no check of the table's D call, TRBD1, against the DNA was made. TRBV1 is annotated as a pseudogene. CDR3 length: 18 amino acids. CDR3 DNA sequence: TGCACCAGCAGCCAAGACCGATCAGGGGGTGTTAGCACAGATACGCAGTATTTT. The encoded protein is CTSSQDRSGGVSTDTQYF.

This clone has a handful of counts. CDR3 sequence reads: CASSLFKSTGMGIQYF. The CDR3 DNA reads TGTGCCAGCAGCTTATTTAAATCGACAGGGATGGGCATTCAGTACTTC. The V gene is TRBV7-3, the J gene TRBJ2-4, with TRBD1 matching over 7 bases. V lost 2 bases to trimming and J lost 9 bases; unmatched junction nucleotides: 13. In germline, CDR1 is SGHTA, CDR2 FQGTGA. CDR3 length equals 16 residues. The full variable domain, with the rest looked up from reference TRBV7-3 and TRBJ2-4, is GAGVSQTPSNKVTEKGKYVELRCDPISGHTALYWYRQSLGQGPEFLIYFQGTGAADDSGLPNDRFFAVRPEGSVSTLKIQRTERGDSAVYLCASSLFKSTGMGIQYFGAGTRLSVL.

This chain uses TRBV5-1 with TRBJ1-6; 7 bases align to TRBD1. The germline gives CDR1 SGHRS, CDR2 YFSETQ. There are 16 residues in the CDR3. The junction had 7 bases not matched to a gene; V was cut back by 0 bases and J by 7 bases. This CDR3 reads CASSLAGQPANSPLHF. CDR3 nucleotides: TGCGCCAGCAGCTTGGCGGGACAGCCAGCCAATTCACCCCTCCACTTT.

The chain employs TRBV15 and TRBJ2-3, with D hard to call. The CDR3 consists of 14 residues. V lost 5 bases and J lost 5, with 14 bases in between. Germline V gives CDR1 LNHNV, CDR2 YYDKDF (reference sequence). CDR3 coding DNA: TGTGCCACCAGCGCTAGAGATTATATAGATACGCAGTATTTT. Translation: CATSARDYIDTQYF. Looking up the rest from reference TRBV15 and TRBJ2-3 gives the full variable domain: DAMVIQNPRYQVTQFGKPVTLSCSQTLNHNVMYWYQQKSSQAPKLLFHYYDKDFNNEADTPDNFQSRRPNTSFCFLDIRSPGLGDTAMYLCATSARDYIDTQYFGPGTRLTVL.

The sample holds a few counts of this clone. The chain uses TRBV7-3 and TRBJ2-5, with TRBD1 as a possible D gene (6 bases). Trimming left V 5 bases short and J 5 bases short, with 18 bases between. This CDR3 is 15 amino acids long. Germline V gives CDR1 SGHTA, CDR2 FQGTGA. The CDR3, as DNA: TGTGCCAGCAGCCCAGGGGACACTTACGGGGAGACCCAGTACTTC. Protein product: CASSPGDTYGETQYF. Supplemented by reference TRBV7-3 and TRBJ2-5, the full variable domain reads GAGVSQTPSNKVTEKGKYVELRCDPISGHTALYWYRQSLGQGPEFLIYFQGTGAADDSGLPNDRFFAVRPEGSVSTLKIQRTERGDSAVYLCASSPGDTYGETQYFGPGTRLLVL.

This clone was counted between two and nine times. The chain is built from TRBV4-1 and TRBJ2-2; 7 bases line up with TRBD1. This CDR3 region has 16 residues. J gave up 3 bases and V 1 base, and 5 bases lay outside the gene matches. Germline V gene sequence: CDR1 MGHRA, CDR2 YSYEKL. Written as DNA, the CDR3 is TGCGCCAGCAGCCAAGGGTGGGGACAGTACACCGGGGAGCTGTTTTTT. This codes for CASSQGWGQYTGELFF.

The J gene is TRBJ1-2, the V gene TRBV7-9; D not resolved. Germline V lookup: CDR1 SEHNR, CDR2 FQNEAQ (reference sequence). Trimming removed 3 bases at V and 4 bases at J, with 18 bases between. The CDR3 runs 16 residues. CDR3 protein: CASSFDKAKTLYGYTF. In nucleotides, the CDR3 is TGTGCCAGCAGCTTTGACAAGGCAAAAACTCTCTATGGCTACACCTTC.

In this sample, this clone turned up a few times. The rearrangement links TRBV7-2 to TRBJ2-5; the match to TRBD2 covers 13 bases. Losses at the gene ends were 7 bases for V and 2 bases for J; bases not matched to a gene: 10. CDR3 size: 17 residues. Germline CDR1 and CDR2: SGHTA and FQGNSA. The CDR3: CASITLGLAGEQETQYF. For the CDR3, the DNA is TGTGCCAGCATCACTCTAGGACTAGCGGGAGAACAAGAGACCCAGTACTTC.

About this clone itself: Other DNA sequences in the sample encode the same CDR3. The rearrangement links TRBV4-1 to TRBJ2-5; maybe TRBD2 (7 bases). CDR3 length: 14 amino acids. Trimming removed 3 bases at V and 2 bases at J, with 10 bases between. From germline, CDR1 is MGHRA and CDR2 YSYEKL. This CDR3 reads CASSQGGPQETQYF. CDR3 DNA: TGCGCCAGCAGCCAGGGGGGGCCGCAAGAGACCCAGTACTTC.

By sample fraction, this clone is large. The chain is built from TRBV29-1 and TRBJ2-1; 7 bases are shared with TRBD2. The CDR3 runs to 15 residues. CDR1 and CDR2 from the germline V gene are SQVTM and ANQGSEA. Trimming took 5 bases from V and 5 from J; bases not matched to a gene: 12. DNA of the CDR3: TGCAGCGTTTTACCGGGCGGGGGAAATGACAATGAGCAGTTCTTC. This gives the protein CSVLPGGGNDNEQFF.

The rearrangement joins TRBV5-1 to TRBJ2-7, with 8 positions matching TRBD1. Germline-derived CDR1 and CDR2 are SGHRS and YFSETQ. Germline trimming cut 4 bases from V and 0 bases from J; bases unmatched to any gene: 6. The CDR3 consists of 15 residues. This CDR3 reads CASSRDRGNSYEQYF. The CDR3, as DNA: TGCGCCAGCAGCCGTGACAGGGGCAACTCCTACGAGCAGTACTTC. The whole variable domain, filled in from reference TRBV5-1 and TRBJ2-7, reads KAGVTQTPRYLIKTRGQQVTLSCSPISGHRSVSWYQQTPGQGLQFLFEYFSETQRNKGNFPGRFSGRQFSNSRSEMNVSTLELGDSALYLCASSRDRGNSYEQYFGPGTRLTVT.

This chain uses TRBV10-3 with TRBJ2-3; 9 bases line up with TRBD2. The V gene's germline CDR1 is ENHRY and CDR2 SYGVKD. The CDR3 consists of 14 residues. V was clipped by 4 bases and J by 1 base; unmatched bases: 0. The CDR3 spells CAISGTSGTDTQYF. CDR3 in DNA: TGTGCCATCAGTGGGACTAGCGGCACAGATACGCAGTATTTT.

J is TRBJ2-7 and V is TRBV29-1, with a possible D match to TRBD1 (6 bases). The length of the CDR3 is 12 residues. V shed 6 bases and J shed 6 bases, with 15 bases lying between them. CDR1 is SQVTM, CDR2 ANQGSEA, per germline. CDR3 region: CSVSFGQREQYF. For the CDR3, the DNA is TGCAGCGTGTCTTTCGGACAGCGCGAGCAGTACTTC.

The V gene is TRBV5-1, the J gene TRBJ1-1; D unclear. The CDR3 has 14 residues. Trimming took 4 bases from V and 5 from J, leaving 15 bases between them. CDR1 SGHRS and CDR2 YFSETQ come from the germline V gene. The CDR3 DNA reads TGCGCCAGCAGCGTCTCCGGGAGGGTGACTGAAGCTTTCTTT. Its translation: CASSVSGRVTEAFF. Complete variable domain (other parts from reference TRBV5-1 and TRBJ1-1): KAGVTQTPRYLIKTRGQQVTLSCSPISGHRSVSWYQQTPGQGLQFLFEYFSETQRNKGNFPGRFSGRQFSNSRSEMNVSTLELGDSALYLCASSVSGRVTEAFFGQGTRLTVV.

This clone has only a few counts. The gene calls are TRBV9 and TRBJ1-2; 10 bases are shared with TRBD1. This CDR3 is built from 15 residues. V shed 0 bases and J 5 bases; nucleotides not matched to a gene: 4. Germline loops: CDR1 SGDLS, CDR2 YYNGEE. The chain's CDR3 is CASSVALGQGYGYTF. As DNA, the CDR3 is TGTGCCAGCAGCGTAGCTTTGGGACAGGGGTATGGCTACACCTTC.

The table lists this clone with a few counts. The CDR3 here is CASSPLARREDIQYF. Here the CDR3 DNA reads TGTGCCAGCAGCCCCCTTGCCCGGCGGGAGGACATTCAGTACTTC. J is TRBJ2-4 and V is TRBV6-5; the match to TRBD2 covers 8 bases. Losses at the gene ends were 6 bases for V and 8 bases for J; bases not matched to a gene: 12. Germline V gene data show CDR1 as MNHEY and CDR2 as SVGAGI. The CDR3 covers 15 residues.

This clone was seen only a few times. The V and J genes are TRBV7-9 and TRBJ1-1; a possible D gene is TRBD1 (5 bases). The CDR3 runs to 14 residues. Germline-derived CDR1 and CDR2 are SEHNR and FQNEAQ (reference sequence). The ends were cut back, 5 bases at V and 5 bases at J, with 15 bases in the middle. In DNA, the CDR3 is TGTGCCAGCAGCCATGACGGGGAGGGGACTGAAGCTTTCTTT. Protein: CASSHDGEGTEAFF.

The gene calls are TRBV11-3 and TRBJ2-5; the D is unclear. The germline V gene has CDR1 SGHNT and CDR2 YENEEA. The germline V and J ends were trimmed by 2 bases and 4 bases, with 11 bases remaining between them. CDR3 size: 14 residues. The CDR3 bases are TGTGCCAGCAGCTTACAGATGACGGGAGAGACCCAGTACTTC. This translates into CASSLQMTGETQYF.

The chain combines TRBV2 with TRBJ2-5; 10 bases agree with TRBD2. The J call is in doubt because the DNA end fits TRBJ2-7 better. The V gene's germline CDR1 is SNHLY and CDR2 FYNNEI. The CDR3 is 14 residues long. The CDR3 here is CASSPERGGYEQYF. The CDR3 nucleotides read TGTGCCAGCAGCCCCGAGCGGGGGGGCTACGAGCAGTACTTC.